This T cell receptor (beta chain) is drawn from a study of OX40 agonist ivuxolimab in advanced cancers. Study details: Patients achieving partial responses numbered three: one hepatocellular carcinoma case and two cutaneous melanoma cases. General observations from the study: No determination was made of the antigen specificity of the expanded peripheral T cells.

This table comes from immunoSEQ multiplex PCR, and its TCRdb copy is limited to in-frame clones, with some not included. The sample has tens of thousands of clones, roughly 81% seen once; the top ten hold about 17%. This clone has a handful of counts. The antigen is undetermined. The V and J ends lost 0 bases and 0 bases respectively, with 10 bases between them. Germline values: CDR1 SGDLS, CDR2 YYNGEE. There are 15 residues in the CDR3. The receptor was isolated from an adult with an advanced solid tumor such as melanoma, head and neck, liver or kidney cancer. The specimen was CD4+ or CD8+ T cells sorted from blood, collected in a trial of the OX40 agonist ivuxolimab. This sequence joins TRBV9 and TRBJ2-7; D remains ambiguous. The CDR3 nucleotides are TGTGCCAGCAGCGTAGGGGTGGGCAGCTCCTACGAGCAGTACTTC. This sequence encodes CASSVGVGSSYEQYF.